One sample yielded the 23 T cell receptor beta chains listed below, sequenced in a study of Ad26.COV2.S vaccination and SARS-CoV-2 variants. TCRdb's copy holds only in-frame clones and misses some; the assay was immunoSEQ multiplex PCR. The sample holds 300,000 to 400,000 clones; about 90% are singletons and the top ten take under 5%. Here the sequenced sample was peripheral blood, taken after recovery from COVID-19. Receptor source: a human donor who had recovered from COVID-19.

The chain is built from TRBV7-9 and TRBJ2-7; maybe TRBD2 (6 bases). The CDR3 is 15 residues long. Trimming cost V 5 bases and J 3 bases, with 17 bases left between them. The germline V gene has CDR1 SEHNR and CDR2 FQNEAQ (reference sequence). The CDR3 sequence is CASSPPGQGGYEQYF. As DNA, the CDR3 is TGTGCCAGCAGCCCCCCTGGCCAGGGAGGCTACGAGCAGTACTTC.

The chain links TRBV19 to TRBJ1-1; D may be TRBD1 (5 bases). CDR1 LNHDA and CDR2 SQIVND come from the germline V gene (reference sequence). CDR3 size: 13 residues. With 5 bases removed from V and 1 base from J, the gap between germline ends came to 8 bases. CDR3 nucleotides: TGTGCCAGTAGTGACAGCCCGAACACTGAAGCTTTCTTT. This sequence encodes CASSDSPNTEAFF.

This sequence joins TRBV5-4 and TRBJ2-7; D is unclear. Per the germline V gene, CDR1 is SGHNT and CDR2 is YYREEE (reference sequence). The ends were cut back, 0 bases at V and 2 bases at J, with 9 bases in the middle. CDR3 length: 14 residues. The DNA of the CDR3 is TGTGCCAGCAGCTTGGATTCCCGGACCTACGAGCAGTACTTC. Protein: CASSLDSRTYEQYF.

The V gene is TRBV27, the J gene TRBJ2-7; 11 positions match TRBD2. There are 15 residues in the CDR3. Germline CDR1 and CDR2: MNHEY and SMNVEV (reference sequence). Germline trimming cut 5 bases from V and 4 bases from J; bases unmatched to any gene: 7. CDR3 DNA sequence: TGTGCCAGCAGTCAACTAGCGGGGGTCGTTTACGAGCAGTACTTC. Amino acids: CASSQLAGVVYEQYF.

The chain links TRBV25-1 to TRBJ1-2; 9 bases agree with TRBD1. V was clipped by 1 base and J by 8 bases; unmatched bases: 14. CDR3 size: 17 residues. Germline V gene lookup returns CDR1 MGHDK and CDR2 SYGVNS. The CDR3 DNA reads as TGTGCCAGCAGTGAATTTTTTCATTCGGGACAGGGTAAAGGCTACACCTTC. As protein: CASSEFFHSGQGKGYTF.

The V gene is TRBV25-1, the J gene TRBJ1-6; D gene ambiguous. Germline CDR1 and CDR2: MGHDK and SYGVNS. The V and J ends lost 2 bases and 6 bases respectively, with 8 bases between them. The CDR3 spans 14 residues. The CDR3, as DNA: TGTGCCAGCAGTGAACAGAGCCGTAATTCACCCCTCCACTTT. This translates into CASSEQSRNSPLHF.

The chain links TRBV6-4 to TRBJ2-2; D gene uncertain. Trimming pared 3 bases from V and 4 bases from J, leaving 6 bases between. The germline CDR1 and CDR2 sequences are MRHNA and SNTAGT. This CDR3 spans 13 amino acids. CDR3 nucleotides: TGTGCCAGCAGTGAAACAGCCACCGGGGAGCTGTTTTTT. This sequence encodes CASSETATGELFF.

The rearrangement joins TRBV7-9 to TRBJ1-2; TRBD1 aligns across 7 bases. From germline, CDR1 is SEHNR and CDR2 FQNEAQ (reference sequence). The CDR3 loop spans 12 amino acids. V shed 4 bases, J shed 10 bases, and the junction held 6 bases outside the gene matches. The CDR3 nucleotides read TGTGCCAGCAGCTCCCGGGACAGCTCCTACACCTTC. Its protein is CASSSRDSSYTF.

V usage is TRBV11-2 and J usage is TRBJ2-1, with TRBD1 as a possible D gene (6 bases). CDR3 length: 11 amino acids. Germline CDR1 and CDR2: SGHAT and FQNNGV. V was trimmed by 5 bases and J by 10 bases, leaving 9 bases between them. The CDR3 DNA sequence: TGTGCCAGCAGCCTCGGACAGGAGCAGTTCTTC. Translation gives CASSLGQEQFF.

This rearrangement joins TRBV12-3 or TRBV12-4 to TRBJ2-7, with D uncertain. The V end lost 2 bases, the J end lost 5 bases, and 7 bases lay between the germline ends. The CDR3 sequence is 12 residues long. As DNA, the CDR3 is TGTGCCAGCAGTTTAATTAGAAACGAGCAGTACTTC. Translating it yields CASSLIRNEQYF.

This chain joins TRBV29-1 and TRBJ1-1; perhaps TRBD1 as D (6 bases). Trimming shortened V by 6 bases and J by 1 base, and 21 bases separated the two germline ends. The CDR3 has 16 amino acids. CDR1 and CDR2 (germline): SQVTM, ANQGSEA. CDR3 loop: CSVAIRGLFGNTEAFF. CDR3 coding DNA: TGCAGCGTGGCAATTCGGGGGCTTTTTGGGAACACTGAAGCTTTCTTT.

The chain combines TRBV6-4 with TRBJ2-1, with D possibly TRBD1 on 6 matching bases. V lost 0 bases, J lost 8 bases, and 14 bases lay in between. The CDR3 loop spans 15 amino acids. Looked up from germline, CDR1 is MRHNA and CDR2 is SNTAGT. Here the CDR3 DNA reads TGTGCCAGCAGTGACTCGCGTGGGGGCAGGTATGAGCAGTTCTTC. Translating it yields CASSDSRGGRYEQFF.

The rearrangement joins TRBV7-2 to TRBJ2-5; a possible D gene is TRBD2 (7 bases). V gave up 4 bases and J gave up 4 bases, with 22 bases separating them. Germline V gene lookup returns CDR1 SGHTA and CDR2 FQGNSA. CDR3 size: 17 residues. CDR3 in amino acids: CASSSWTRGAGSETQYF. In nucleotides, the CDR3 is TGTGCCAGCAGCTCCTGGACTCGGGGGGCCGGGTCAGAGACCCAGTACTTC.

This chain connects TRBV5-1 to TRBJ2-3, with 12 bases identical to TRBD2. The CDR3 is 19 amino acids. Germline V gene sequence: CDR1 SGHRS, CDR2 YFSETQ. V shed 0 bases and J 5 bases; nucleotides not matched to a gene: 13. The CDR3 loop reads CASSLGRLAGGHNRDTQYF. The CDR3 DNA sequence: TGCGCCAGCAGCTTGGGTAGGCTAGCGGGGGGGCATAACAGAGATACGCAGTATTTT.

J is TRBJ1-6 and V is TRBV7-2; possibly TRBD1 for D (5 bases). The CDR3 totals 15 residues. V was trimmed by 5 bases and J by 6 bases, leaving 14 bases between them. CDR1 SGHTA and CDR2 FQGNSA come from the germline V gene. CDR3 bases: TGTGCCAGCAGCCTCGGGGGGGTTTCTAATTCACCCCTCCACTTT. It translates to CASSLGGVSNSPLHF.

The genes are TRBV28 and TRBJ2-3; 11 bases match TRBD2. The CDR3 covers 17 residues. After removal of 0 bases from V and 2 bases from J, the junction contained 4 bases not matched to a gene. Germline lookup yields CDR1 MDHEN and CDR2 SYDVKM. CDR3 in amino acids: CASSLWGTSGYTDTQYF. In nucleotides, the CDR3 is TGTGCCAGCAGTTTATGGGGGACTAGCGGATACACAGATACGCAGTATTTT.

DNA of the CDR3: TGTGCCAGCAGTACCCCCAGCTCCGCGAACACCGGGGAGCTGTTTTTT. Protein sequence: CASSTPSSANTGELFF. The V gene is TRBV6-2 or TRBV6-3, the J gene TRBJ2-2, with D unclear. The germline V and J ends were trimmed by 5 bases and 0 bases, with 13 bases remaining between them. CDR1 MNHEY and CDR2 SVGEGT come from the germline V gene. This CDR3 has 16 amino acids.

J is TRBJ1-5 and V is TRBV2; 7 bases are a match to TRBD1. Trimming took 6 bases from V and 5 from J; bases not matched to a gene: 7. CDR1 and CDR2 (germline): SNHLY, FYNNEI. This CDR3 spans 14 amino acids. The CDR3 protein is CASRHRGLHQPQHF. In nucleotides, the CDR3 is TGTGCCAGCAGGCACAGGGGCCTGCATCAGCCCCAGCATTTT.

The chain joins TRBV19 to TRBJ1-2; a weak D match, TRBD1 (6 bases). Trimming removed 6 bases at V and 7 bases at J, with 15 bases between. The CDR3 length is 13 residues. Germline V gene lookup returns CDR1 LNHDA and CDR2 SQIVND (reference sequence). Written as DNA, the CDR3 is TGTGCCAGTAGCCAGGACAGTCGCGGTGGCTACACCTTC. It codes for CASSQDSRGGYTF.

The chain uses TRBV5-4 and TRBJ1-5; possibly TRBD1 for D (5 bases). This CDR3 contains 16 residues. Germline V gene data show CDR1 as SGHNT and CDR2 as YYREEE (reference sequence). Trimming removed 4 bases at V and 2 bases at J, with 16 bases between. The CDR3 DNA follows: TGTGCCAGCAGCAGAGAACCTCGGGACGGCAATCAGCCCCAGCATTTT. Protein: CASSREPRDGNQPQHF.

The chain has TRBV27 and TRBJ1-1; D unclear. CDR3 length: 14 residues. The ends were cut back, 3 bases at V and 0 bases at J, with 8 bases in the middle. CDR1 and CDR2 (germline): MNHEY, SMNVEV (reference sequence). This CDR3 reads CASSLSRLNTEAFF. DNA of the CDR3: TGTGCCAGCAGTTTGAGCAGACTGAACACTGAAGCTTTCTTT.

This chain uses TRBV7-2 with TRBJ2-2; D remains ambiguous. CDR1 is SGHTA and CDR2 is FQGNSA in the germline V gene. V shed 5 bases and J shed 2 bases, with 9 bases lying between them. The CDR3 sequence is 14 residues long. The CDR3 loop reads CASSPAANTGELFF. Here the CDR3 DNA reads TGTGCCAGCAGCCCGGCCGCCAACACCGGGGAGCTGTTTTTT. The complete variable domain, with remaining parts taken from reference TRBV7-2 and TRBJ2-2, reads GAGVSQSPSNKVTEKGKDVELRCDPISGHTALYWYRQSLGQGLEFLIYFQGNSAPDKSGLPSDRFSAERTGGSVSTLTIQRTQQEDSAVYLCASSPAANTGELFFGEGSRLTVL.

This chain connects TRBV14 to TRBJ2-7, with D possibly matching TRBD2 (7 bases). This CDR3 contains 15 residues. V dropped 1 base and J dropped 2 bases, with 12 bases sitting between them. Germline V lookup: CDR1 SGHDN, CDR2 FVKESK. This chain's CDR3 is CASSQVAGATYEQYF. The CDR3 DNA follows: TGTGCCAGCAGCCAAGTGGCGGGGGCGACCTACGAGCAGTACTTC.